These 17 T cell receptor beta chains share one sample of origin, sequenced in a study of identical twins. TCRdb independently ran MiXCR on the 5' RACE reads; one entry per CDR3 protein. Of some 900,000 distinct CDR3 sequences in the sample, roughly 12% are singletons; the top ten hold 1.5% to 2%. These same records also appear under a second study, on yellow fever vaccine responses in identical twins.

The sample was PBMCs. Receptor source: a woman aged 18-29 years in good health.

Ten or more counts support this clonotype. The gene calls are TRBV6-1 and TRBJ2-2, with TRBD1 matching 8 bases. This CDR3 has 15 residues. The germline V gene has CDR1 MNHNS and CDR2 SASEGT. V was pared by 7 bases and J by 1 base, with 5 bases of the junction left unmatched. CDR3 nucleotide sequence: TGTGCCAGCAAACCGGGACAGGAGAACACCGGGGAGCTGTTTTTT. Protein: CASKPGQENTGELFF.

This clonotype was picked up a small number of times. The chain links TRBV24-1 to TRBJ2-5, with TRBD1 matching 7 bases. Per the germline V gene, CDR1 is KGHDR and CDR2 is SFDVKD. J lost 1 base, V lost 2 bases, and 15 bases had no gene match. The CDR3 totals 19 residues. The chain's CDR3 is CATSDSDRVGPGFQETQYF. In DNA, the CDR3 is TGTGCCACCAGTGATTCCGACAGGGTTGGACCGGGCTTCCAAGAGACCCAGTACTTC.

This clonotype occurred a few times. The J gene is TRBJ1-2, the V gene TRBV10-3; 9 bases match TRBD1. This CDR3 is 14 amino acids long. The V segment lost 7 bases and the J segment 5 bases; nucleotides outside the gene matches: 8. Germline-derived CDR1 and CDR2 are ENHRY and SYGVKD. CDR3 DNA: TGTGCCATCAATGTGGACAGGGGCCCTTATGGCTACACCTTC. This sequence encodes CAINVDRGPYGYTF.

The V and J genes are TRBV28 and TRBJ1-5; D remains unclear. The CDR3 is 15 residues long. Between the trimmed V and J ends, which lost 6 bases and 0 bases, there was a span of 12 bases. The germline gives CDR1 MDHEN, CDR2 SYDVKM. CDR3 sequence: CASSPDDLSNQPQHF. The DNA for the CDR3 is TGTGCCAGCAGCCCGGACGACCTTAGCAATCAGCCCCAGCATTTT.

CDR3 region: CASSWTGVNSPLHF. In DNA form, the CDR3 reads TGTGCCAGCAGTTGGACAGGTGTCAATTCACCCCTCCACTTT. The chain joins TRBV27 to TRBJ1-6, with 7 nucleotides matching TRBD1. The CDR3 extends over 14 amino acids. Germline V CDR1 and CDR2: MNHEY, SMNVEV (reference sequence). The V gene end was trimmed by 4 bases and the J gene end by 7 bases; junction bases not matched to a gene: 4.

A remark on this clonotype: A read error may explain this, as a much larger clone is one base away. The rearrangement joins TRBV4-2 to TRBJ2-3, with D perhaps TRBD2 (6 bases). The CDR3 sequence is 13 residues long. In germline, CDR1 is LGHNA, CDR2 YNFKEQ. V lost 6 bases to trimming and J lost 5 bases, with 12 bases between them. The chain's CDR3 is CASSSRELDTQYF. CDR3 DNA sequence: TGTGCCAGCAGTTCCCGGGAGTTAGATACGCAGTATTTT.

This clonotype was detected only a few times. This sequence joins TRBV3-1 and TRBJ2-6; no clear D gene. The ends were cut back, 1 base at V and 0 bases at J, with 7 bases in the middle. Germline V CDR1 and CDR2: LGHDT, YNNKEL (reference sequence). CDR3 length: 16 residues. The CDR3 loop reads CASSQGAGSGANVLTF. In nucleotides, the CDR3 is TGTGCCAGCAGCCAAGGGGCAGGCTCTGGGGCCAACGTCCTGACTTTC. The variable domain in full, with the rest retrieved from reference TRBV3-1 and TRBJ2-6, is DTAVSQTPKYLVTQMGNDKSIKCEQNLGHDTMYWYKQDSKKFLKIMFSYNNKELIINETVPNRFSPKSPDKAHLNLHINSLELGDSAVYFCASSQGAGSGANVLTFGAGSRLTVL.

This clonotype was detected only a few times. The chain couples TRBV11-2 to TRBJ2-1; D is uncertain. Per the germline V gene, CDR1 is SGHAT and CDR2 is FQNNGV. Trimming took 2 bases from V and 2 from J, leaving 19 bases between them. The CDR3 extends over 18 amino acids. For the CDR3, the DNA is TGTGCCAGCAGCTTACCCCCGTTAAAGTACCGAACCTACAATGAGCAGTTCTTC. Translated, it gives CASSLPPLKYRTYNEQFF.

A few counts support this clonotype. V and J are TRBV20-1 and TRBJ1-1; D ambiguous. The CDR3 is made up of 14 amino acids. Germline V lookup: CDR1 DFQATT, CDR2 SNEGSKA (reference sequence). V was clipped by 5 bases and J by 1 base, with 14 bases between them. CDR3 in amino acids: CSAPFGKTNTEAFF. CDR3 coding DNA: TGCAGTGCTCCGTTTGGGAAAACGAACACTGAAGCTTTCTTT.

This clonotype occurred many times. V is TRBV20-1 and J is TRBJ2-2; weak D call: TRBD1 (6 bases). This CDR3 is 14 amino acids long. The V gene's germline CDR1 is DFQATT and CDR2 SNEGSKA (reference sequence). With 4 bases removed from V and 3 bases from J, the gap between germline ends came to 12 bases. The CDR3 is CSAKPGQHTGELFF. The CDR3 nucleotides are TGCAGTGCTAAACCGGGACAACACACCGGGGAGCTGTTTTTT.

V is TRBV2 and J is TRBJ2-2; TRBD2 agrees at 11 bases. Germline loops: CDR1 SNHLY, CDR2 FYNNEI. The CDR3 is 15 amino acids. Trimming cost V 7 bases and J 5 bases; bases outside gene matches: 6. DNA of the CDR3: TGTGCCAGCACCTTACTAGCGGGAGCTACCGGGGAGCTGTTTTTT. This gives the protein CASTLLAGATGELFF.

This clonotype was picked up many times. The CDR3 nucleotides are TGTGCCAGCAGCCCAGACCCCGCGTCGATTTACGAGCAGTACTTC. This translates into CASSPDPASIYEQYF. This rearrangement joins TRBV7-8 to TRBJ2-7; no firm D call. CDR1 is SGHVS, CDR2 FQNEAQ, per germline. The CDR3 is 15 amino acids. The V end lost 5 bases, the J end lost 4 bases, and 18 bases lay between the germline ends.

V is TRBV5-6 and J is TRBJ2-2, with TRBD2 matching 11 bases. Germline V gives CDR1 SGHDT, CDR2 YYEEEE. This CDR3 contains 16 residues. The ends lost 3 bases at V and 4 bases at J; junction bases unmatched: 5. The CDR3 DNA reads TGTGCCAGCAGCTATACTAGCGGGGGTATCACCGGGGAGCTGTTTTTT. This codes for CASSYTSGGITGELFF.

The genes are TRBV12-3 or TRBV12-4 and TRBJ1-1; maybe TRBD1 (5 bases). Between the trimmed V and J ends, which lost 2 bases and 5 bases, there was a span of 12 bases. This CDR3 region has 14 residues. The CDR3 DNA sequence: TGTGCCAGCAGTTTAATCAGGGAAGGTACTGAAGCTTTCTTT. It encodes CASSLIREGTEAFF.

The gene calls are TRBV14 and TRBJ2-1, with D unclear. CDR1 SGHDN and CDR2 FVKESK come from the germline V gene. Trimming cost V 3 bases and J 7 bases, with 13 bases left between them. CDR3 length: 14 amino acids. CDR3 DNA: TGTGCCAGCAGCCATCGGACCCATCGGAATGAGCAGTTCTTC. Protein product: CASSHRTHRNEQFF.

There are a few counts of this clonotype. A clone one base away is much larger, so this may be a read error. The V call is TRBV12-3 or TRBV12-4, the J call TRBJ2-1; D ambiguous. V lost 2 bases and J lost 9, with 2 bases in between. The CDR3 sequence is 10 residues long. CDR3 coding DNA: TGTGCCAGCAGTTTAATTGAGCAGTTCTTC. Its protein is CASSLIEQFF.

DNA for the CDR3: TGTGCCAGCAGTCCCCGCCCCCCCATTTCGCTAGAGACCCAGTACTTC. Translation gives CASSPRPPISLETQYF. V gene TRBV12-3 or TRBV12-4 combines with J gene TRBJ2-5; D gene ambiguous. V was trimmed by 5 bases and J by 4 bases, leaving 20 bases between them. The length of the CDR3 is 16 residues.